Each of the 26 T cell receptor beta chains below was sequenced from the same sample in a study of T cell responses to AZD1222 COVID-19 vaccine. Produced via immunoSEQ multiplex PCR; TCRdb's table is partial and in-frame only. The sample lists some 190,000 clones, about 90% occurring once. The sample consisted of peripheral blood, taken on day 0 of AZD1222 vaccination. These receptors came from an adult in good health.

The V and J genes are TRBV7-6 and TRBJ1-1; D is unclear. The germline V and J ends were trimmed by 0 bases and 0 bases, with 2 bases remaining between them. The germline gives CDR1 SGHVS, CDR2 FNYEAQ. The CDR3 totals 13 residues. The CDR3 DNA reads TGTGCCAGCAGCTTAGCTCTGAACACTGAAGCTTTCTTT. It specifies CASSLALNTEAFF.

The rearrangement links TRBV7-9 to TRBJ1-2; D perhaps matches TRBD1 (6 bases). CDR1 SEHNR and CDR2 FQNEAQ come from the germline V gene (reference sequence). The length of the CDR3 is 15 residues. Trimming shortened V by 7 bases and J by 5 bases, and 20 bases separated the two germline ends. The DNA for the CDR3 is TGTGCCAGCACTTCCCTCTTGGGGGCATTGTATGGCTACACCTTC. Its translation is CASTSLLGALYGYTF. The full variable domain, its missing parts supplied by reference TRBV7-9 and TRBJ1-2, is DTGVSQNPRHKITKRGQNVTFRCDPISEHNRLYWYRQTLGQGPEFLTYFQNEAQLEKSRLLSDRFSAERPKGSFSTLEIQRTEQGDSAMYLCASTSLLGALYGYTFGSGTRLTVV.

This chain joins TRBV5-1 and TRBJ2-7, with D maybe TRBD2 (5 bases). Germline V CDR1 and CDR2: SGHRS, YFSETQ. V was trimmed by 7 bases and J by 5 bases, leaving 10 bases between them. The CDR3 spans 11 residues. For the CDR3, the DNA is TGCGCCAGCCGCGAGGGCAACGAGCAGTACTTC. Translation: CASREGNEQYF.

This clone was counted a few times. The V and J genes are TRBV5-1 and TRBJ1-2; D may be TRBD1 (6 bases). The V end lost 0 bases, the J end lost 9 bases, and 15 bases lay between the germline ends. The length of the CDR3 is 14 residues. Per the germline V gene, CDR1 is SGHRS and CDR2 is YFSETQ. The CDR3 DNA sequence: TGCGCCAGCAGCTTGGCCGAAGGGGGTTGGAGCTACACCTTC. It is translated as CASSLAEGGWSYTF. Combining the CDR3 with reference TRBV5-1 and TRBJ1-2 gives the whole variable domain KAGVTQTPRYLIKTRGQQVTLSCSPISGHRSVSWYQQTPGQGLQFLFEYFSETQRNKGNFPGRFSGRQFSNSRSEMNVSTLELGDSALYLCASSLAEGGWSYTFGSGTRLTVV.

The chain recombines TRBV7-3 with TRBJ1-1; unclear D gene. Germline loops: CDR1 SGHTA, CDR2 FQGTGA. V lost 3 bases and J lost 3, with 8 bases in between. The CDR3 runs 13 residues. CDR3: CASSFKEHTEAFF. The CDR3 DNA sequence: TGTGCCAGCAGCTTTAAAGAACACACTGAAGCTTTCTTT.

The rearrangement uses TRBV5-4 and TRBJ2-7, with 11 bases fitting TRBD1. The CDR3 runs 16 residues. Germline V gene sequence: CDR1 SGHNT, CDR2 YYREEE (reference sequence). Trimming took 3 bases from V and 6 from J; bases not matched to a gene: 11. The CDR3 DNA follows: TGTGCCAGCAGCTCGGGATGGACAGGGGGCGCAGCCGAGCAGTACTTC. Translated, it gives CASSSGWTGGAAEQYF.

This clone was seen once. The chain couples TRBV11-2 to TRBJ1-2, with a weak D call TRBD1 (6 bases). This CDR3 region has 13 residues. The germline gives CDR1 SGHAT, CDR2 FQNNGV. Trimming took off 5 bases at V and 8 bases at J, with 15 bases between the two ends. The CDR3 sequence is CASSGWGARGYTF. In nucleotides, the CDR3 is TGTGCCAGCAGCGGGTGGGGGGCGAGAGGCTACACCTTC. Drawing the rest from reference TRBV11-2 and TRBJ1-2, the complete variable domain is EAGVAQSPRYKIIEKRQSVAFWCNPISGHATLYWYQQILGQGPKLLIQFQNNGVVDDSQLPKDRFSAERLKGVDSTLKIQPAKLEDSAVYLCASSGWGARGYTFGSGTRLTVV.

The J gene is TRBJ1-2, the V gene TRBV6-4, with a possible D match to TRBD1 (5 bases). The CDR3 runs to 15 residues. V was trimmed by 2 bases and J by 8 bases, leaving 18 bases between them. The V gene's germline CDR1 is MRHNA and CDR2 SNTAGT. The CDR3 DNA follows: TGTGCCAGCAGTGACCATTATGGGGGGATGAACGGCTACACCTTC. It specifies CASSDHYGGMNGYTF.

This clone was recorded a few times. CDR3 loop: CASSSRSNEQFF. The CDR3 DNA follows: TGTGCCAGCAGCTCTCGTAGTAATGAGCAGTTCTTC. This chain connects TRBV5-4 to TRBJ2-1; D unresolved. V was cut by 3 bases and J by 7 bases, with 8 bases left in between. Germline V gene sequence: CDR1 SGHNT, CDR2 YYREEE (reference sequence). The CDR3 runs 12 residues.

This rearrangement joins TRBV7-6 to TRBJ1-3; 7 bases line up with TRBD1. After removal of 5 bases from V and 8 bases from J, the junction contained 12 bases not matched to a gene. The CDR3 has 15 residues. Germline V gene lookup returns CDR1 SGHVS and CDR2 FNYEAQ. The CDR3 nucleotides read TGTGCCAGCAGCCTTCGAGAAGACAGGGTAGACACCATATATTTT. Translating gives CASSLREDRVDTIYF.

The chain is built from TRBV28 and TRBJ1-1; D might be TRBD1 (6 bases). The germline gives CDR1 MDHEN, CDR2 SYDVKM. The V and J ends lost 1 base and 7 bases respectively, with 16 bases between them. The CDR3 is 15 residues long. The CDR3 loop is CASSLFKGGSNEAFF. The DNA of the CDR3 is TGTGCCAGCAGTTTATTTAAGGGGGGGAGCAATGAAGCTTTCTTT.

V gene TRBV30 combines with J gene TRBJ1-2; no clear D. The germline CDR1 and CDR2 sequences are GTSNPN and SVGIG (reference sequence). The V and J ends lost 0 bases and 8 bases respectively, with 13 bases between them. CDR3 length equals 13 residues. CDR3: CAWSVGLAGGYTF. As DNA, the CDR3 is TGTGCCTGGAGTGTTGGGCTGGCGGGGGGCTACACCTTC.

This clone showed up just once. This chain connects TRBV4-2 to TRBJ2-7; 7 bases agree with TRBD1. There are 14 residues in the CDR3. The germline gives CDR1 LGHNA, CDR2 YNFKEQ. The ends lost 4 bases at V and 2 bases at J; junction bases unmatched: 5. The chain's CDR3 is CASSRDSQTYEQYF. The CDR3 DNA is TGTGCCAGCAGCCGGGACAGCCAGACCTACGAGCAGTACTTC.

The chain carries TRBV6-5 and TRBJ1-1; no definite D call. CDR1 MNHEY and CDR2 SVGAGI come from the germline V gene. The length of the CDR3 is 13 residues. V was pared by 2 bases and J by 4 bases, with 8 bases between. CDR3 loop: CASSYQRGTEAFF. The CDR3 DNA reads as TGTGCCAGCAGTTACCAACGAGGCACTGAAGCTTTCTTT.

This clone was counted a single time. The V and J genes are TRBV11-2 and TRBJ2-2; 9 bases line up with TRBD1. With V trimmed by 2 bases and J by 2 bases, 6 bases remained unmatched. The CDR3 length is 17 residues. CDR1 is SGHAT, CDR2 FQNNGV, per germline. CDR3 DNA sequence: TGTGCCAGCAGCTTACCGGGGACAGGGCTAAACACCGGGGAGCTGTTTTTT. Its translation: CASSLPGTGLNTGELFF.

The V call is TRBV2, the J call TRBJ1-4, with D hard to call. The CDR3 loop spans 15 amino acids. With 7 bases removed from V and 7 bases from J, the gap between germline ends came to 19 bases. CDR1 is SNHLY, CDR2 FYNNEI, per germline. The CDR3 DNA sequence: TGTGCCAGCACCGGCGTAACGGACGGAGGTGAAAAACTGTTTTTT. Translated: CASTGVTDGGEKLFF.

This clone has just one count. CDR3 sequence reads: CATSRDGGGNQPQHF. The CDR3 coding sequence is TGTGCCACCAGCAGAGATGGCGGGGGCAATCAGCCCCAGCATTTT. The chain is built from TRBV15 and TRBJ1-5, with D uncertain. CDR1 and CDR2 from the germline V gene are LNHNV and YYDKDF (reference sequence). V gave up 0 bases and J gave up 2 bases, with 8 bases separating them. The length of the CDR3 is 15 residues.

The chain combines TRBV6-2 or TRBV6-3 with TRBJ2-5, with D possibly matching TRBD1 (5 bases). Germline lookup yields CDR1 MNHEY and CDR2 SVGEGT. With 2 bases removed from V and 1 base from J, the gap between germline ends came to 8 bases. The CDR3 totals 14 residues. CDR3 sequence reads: CASSYVTAQETQYF. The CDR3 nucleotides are TGTGCCAGCAGTTACGTGACAGCCCAAGAGACCCAGTACTTC.

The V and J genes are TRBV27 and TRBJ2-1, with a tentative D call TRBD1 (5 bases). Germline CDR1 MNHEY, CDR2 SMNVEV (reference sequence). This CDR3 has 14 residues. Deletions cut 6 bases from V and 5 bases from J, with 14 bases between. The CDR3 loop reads CASRSQGGDNEQFF. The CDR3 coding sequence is TGTGCCAGCAGGTCCCAGGGTGGCGACAATGAGCAGTTCTTC.

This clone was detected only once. The CDR3 bases are TGTGCCAGCAGCGAACCCCGGGACACCGGGGAGGGGGCGTCCTACAATGAGCAGTTCTTC. This codes for CASSEPRDTGEGASYNEQFF. This chain connects TRBV2 to TRBJ2-1; D possibly matches TRBD1 or TRBD2 (7 bases each). The V end lost 6 bases, the J end lost 1 base, and 28 bases lay between the germline ends. From germline, CDR1 is SNHLY and CDR2 FYNNEI. The length of the CDR3 is 20 residues.

This CDR3 is CASRGTGLEQYF. In DNA form, the CDR3 reads TGTGCCAGCAGAGGGACAGGGCTCGAGCAGTACTTC. This chain links TRBV28 with TRBJ2-7, with 9 bases identical to TRBD1. Trimming took 6 bases from V and 6 from J; bases not matched to a gene: 3. This CDR3 spans 12 amino acids. The germline CDR1 and CDR2 sequences are MDHEN and SYDVKM.

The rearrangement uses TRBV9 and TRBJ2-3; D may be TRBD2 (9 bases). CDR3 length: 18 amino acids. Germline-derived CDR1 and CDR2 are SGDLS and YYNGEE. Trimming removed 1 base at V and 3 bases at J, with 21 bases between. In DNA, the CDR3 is TGTGCCAGCAGCGTAAAGGGGACAGGACTAGCGAGAACAGATACGCAGTATTTT. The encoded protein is CASSVKGTGLARTDTQYF.

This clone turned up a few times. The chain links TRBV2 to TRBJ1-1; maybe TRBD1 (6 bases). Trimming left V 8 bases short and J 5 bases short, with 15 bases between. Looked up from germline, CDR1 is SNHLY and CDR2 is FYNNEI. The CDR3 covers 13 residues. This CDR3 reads CASEGGRGTEAFF. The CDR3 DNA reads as TGTGCCAGCGAGGGGGGGCGAGGGACTGAAGCTTTCTTT.

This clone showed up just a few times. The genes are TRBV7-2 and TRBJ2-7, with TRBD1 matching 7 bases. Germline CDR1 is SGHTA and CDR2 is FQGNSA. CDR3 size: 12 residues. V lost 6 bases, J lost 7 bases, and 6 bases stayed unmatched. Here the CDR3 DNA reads TGTGCCAGCAGGCGCGACAGGGTGGAGCAGTACTTC. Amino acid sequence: CASRRDRVEQYF.

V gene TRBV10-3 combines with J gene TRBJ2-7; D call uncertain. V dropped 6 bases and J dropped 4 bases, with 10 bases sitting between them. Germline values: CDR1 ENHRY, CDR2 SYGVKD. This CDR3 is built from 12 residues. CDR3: CAISKGYYEQYF. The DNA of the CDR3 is TGTGCCATCAGCAAAGGGTATTACGAGCAGTACTTC.

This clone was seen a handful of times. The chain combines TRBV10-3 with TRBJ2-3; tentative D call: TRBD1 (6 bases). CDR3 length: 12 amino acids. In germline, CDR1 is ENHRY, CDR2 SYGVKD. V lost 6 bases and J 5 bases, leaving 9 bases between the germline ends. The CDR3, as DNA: TGTGCCATCAGCATACAGGGAGATACGCAGTATTTT. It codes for CAISIQGDTQYF.